The 13 T cell receptor beta chains in this list originate from one sample, sequenced in a study of a mutant IDH1 vaccine in newly diagnosed glioma. The data were produced by immunoSEQ multiplex PCR, yet TCRdb's version contains in-frame clones alone and is incomplete. The data contain 20,000 to 30,000 clones, around three quarters of them singletons. Stated time point: week 11, during vaccination. All doses held 300 ug of mutant IDH1 20-mer peptide, with topical imiquimod. Antigens of these TCRs are unknown. The sequencing here drew on PBMCs, taken from a glioma patient whose treatment included an IDH1 peptide vaccine. Receptors originate from a man in his forties or fifties with glioma.

This chain connects TRBV7-2 to TRBJ2-2; TRBD1 might be the D (6 bases). V was cut by 3 bases and J by 6 bases, with 14 bases left in between. CDR3 length equals 15 residues. Germline assignment: CDR1 SGHTA and CDR2 FQGNSA. The CDR3, as DNA: TGTGCCAGCAGCTTCCGACAGGTAGAGGCCGGGGAGCTGTTTTTT. Translated: CASSFRQVEAGELFF.

This clone turned up a few times. The V and J genes are TRBV29-1 and TRBJ1-1; D is undetermined. Trimming cost V 4 bases and J 1 base, with 7 bases left between them. The germline CDR1 and CDR2 sequences are SQVTM and ANQGSEA. The CDR3 runs 12 residues. The CDR3 here is CSVARQNTEAFF. CDR3 in DNA: TGCAGCGTTGCCCGACAGAACACTGAAGCTTTCTTT.

This sequence joins TRBV5-4 and TRBJ2-1; TRBD2 agrees at 11 bases. After removal of 4 bases from V and 3 bases from J, the junction contained 3 bases not matched to a gene. This CDR3 comprises 15 residues. Germline values: CDR1 SGHNT, CDR2 YYREEE (reference sequence). The CDR3 loop reads CASSRGTSGYNEQFF. The DNA for the CDR3 is TGTGCCAGCAGCCGCGGGACTAGCGGCTACAATGAGCAGTTCTTC.

The chain employs TRBV27 and TRBJ1-1; D remains unclear. There are 13 residues in the CDR3. The V end lost 7 bases, the J end lost 0 bases, and 9 bases lay between the germline ends. CDR1 is MNHEY, CDR2 SMNVEV, per germline (reference sequence). CDR3 coding DNA: TGTGCCAGCAAAAGGGATTTGAACACTGAAGCTTTCTTT. Protein: CASKRDLNTEAFF.

The V gene is TRBV4-2, the J gene TRBJ2-5; D may be TRBD2 (6 bases). CDR1 is LGHNA, CDR2 YNFKEQ, per germline. The length of the CDR3 is 15 residues. Trimming took 1 base from V and 4 from J, leaving 13 bases between them. Here the CDR3 reads CASSQGLGLLETQYF. For the CDR3, the DNA is TGTGCCAGCAGCCAAGGACTAGGATTACTAGAGACCCAGTACTTC.

V and J are TRBV6-5 and TRBJ2-1; TRBD1 aligns across 7 bases. The CDR3 loop spans 16 amino acids. CDR1 and CDR2 (germline): MNHEY, SVGAGI. The junction had 10 bases not matched to a gene; V was cut back by 2 bases and J by 6 bases. DNA for the CDR3: TGTGCCAGCAGTTACATCCTAGGGGGCCCTGCCAATGAGCAGTTCTTC. Translated, it gives CASSYILGGPANEQFF.

The CDR3 is CASRGDFSGNTIYF. CDR3 nucleotides: TGTGCCAGCAGGGGGGACTTCTCTGGAAACACCATATATTTT. The rearrangement joins TRBV7-2 to TRBJ1-3, with TRBD1 as a possible D gene (5 bases). V lost 6 bases to trimming and J lost 0 bases, with 9 bases between them. The CDR3 has 14 amino acids. The V gene's germline CDR1 is SGHTA and CDR2 FQGNSA.

The chain employs TRBV27 and TRBJ2-5, with 8 bases that match TRBD1. The length of the CDR3 is 14 residues. V trimming: 5 bases; J trimming: 2 bases; junction bases outside the gene matches: 4. Germline assignment: CDR1 MNHEY and CDR2 SMNVEV (reference sequence). The CDR3 DNA reads TGTGCCAGCAGTCCCGGGACAGGACAAGAGACCCAGTACTTC. This translates into CASSPGTGQETQYF.

V and J are TRBV6-1 and TRBJ1-5, with 7 bases matching TRBD1. The length of the CDR3 is 16 residues. V was clipped by 4 bases and J by 0 bases; unmatched bases: 6. The germline V gene has CDR1 MNHNS and CDR2 SASEGT. The CDR3 loop reads CASSARQGTSNQPQHF. DNA of the CDR3: TGTGCCAGCAGTGCCAGACAGGGAACTAGCAATCAGCCCCAGCATTTT.

The CDR3 bases are TGTGCCAGCAGCCAACCCGGGCGGGCTAGCGGGAGGGACAATGAGCAGTTCTTC. It translates to CASSQPGRASGRDNEQFF. The chain recombines TRBV14 with TRBJ2-1; 12 bases align to TRBD2. From germline, CDR1 is SGHDN and CDR2 FVKESK. This CDR3 has 18 amino acids. V dropped 2 bases and J dropped 5; count of bases not matched to a gene: 10.

The genes are TRBV2 and TRBJ2-1; D is ambiguous. There are 13 residues in the CDR3. Trimming took 3 bases from V and 6 from J, leaving 9 bases between them. Looked up from germline, CDR1 is SNHLY and CDR2 is FYNNEI. CDR3 residues: CASSEGYRNEQFF. The DNA for the CDR3 is TGTGCCAGCAGTGAGGGCTACCGCAATGAGCAGTTCTTC.

V usage is TRBV15 and J usage is TRBJ1-2, with a weak D call TRBD1 (5 bases). The CDR3 covers 21 residues. Trimming stripped 3 bases from V and 4 bases from J, with 33 bases between. Germline values: CDR1 LNHNV, CDR2 YYDKDF (reference sequence). This CDR3 reads CATSSRPLLRDLDRGSYGYTF. The CDR3, as DNA: TGTGCCACCAGCAGCAGGCCACTCCTCCGGGACTTAGACCGGGGGAGCTATGGCTACACCTTC.

The rearrangement uses TRBV5-1 and TRBJ2-7, with 8 bases fitting TRBD2. Germline V gives CDR1 SGHRS, CDR2 YFSETQ. V gave up 4 bases and J gave up 3 bases; unmatched junction bases: 3. The CDR3 totals 13 residues. Here the CDR3 reads CASSTTSGYEQYF. CDR3 DNA sequence: TGCGCCAGCAGCACCACTAGCGGCTACGAGCAGTACTTC.